This T cell receptor (beta chain) was observed in a study of blood T cells in healthy people across ages. V shed 2 bases, J shed 2 bases, and the junction held 10 bases outside the gene matches. This CDR3 contains 17 residues. CDR1 is MNHNS, CDR2 SASEGT, per germline. Sample-barcoded 5' priming and a J-beta primer mix drove a second PCR of about 7 to 11 cycles. TCRdb reanalysed the 5' RACE reads using MiXCR and keeps one entry per CDR3 protein. This table has about 750,000 distinct CDR3 sequences, about 55% appearing once. Those donating, healthy Caucasian individuals from Russia, were aged about 6 to 95. Each sample yielded at least 6 million isolated PBMCs.

Material for sequencing was blood. This sequence originates from a man older than 75 in good health. The chain carries TRBV6-1 and TRBJ2-3; 7 bases line up with TRBD2. The DNA for the CDR3 is TGTGCCAGCAGTGAATCAGGGCTAGCGGATTTCACAGATACGCAGTATTTT. Its protein is CASSESGLADFTDTQYF.